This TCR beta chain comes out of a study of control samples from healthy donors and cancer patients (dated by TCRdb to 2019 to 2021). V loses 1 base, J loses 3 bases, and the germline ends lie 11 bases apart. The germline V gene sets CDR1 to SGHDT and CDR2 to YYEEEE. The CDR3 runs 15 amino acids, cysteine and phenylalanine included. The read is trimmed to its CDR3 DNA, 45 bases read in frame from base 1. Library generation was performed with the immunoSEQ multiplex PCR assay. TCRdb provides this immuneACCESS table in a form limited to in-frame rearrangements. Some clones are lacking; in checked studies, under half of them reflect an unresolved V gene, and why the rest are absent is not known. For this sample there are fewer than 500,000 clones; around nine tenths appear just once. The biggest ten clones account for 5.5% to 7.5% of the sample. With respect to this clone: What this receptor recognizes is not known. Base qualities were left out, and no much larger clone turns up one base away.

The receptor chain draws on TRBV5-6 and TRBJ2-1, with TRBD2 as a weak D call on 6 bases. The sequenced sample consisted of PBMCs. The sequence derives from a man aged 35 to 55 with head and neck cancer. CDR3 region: CASSLTRGDYNEQFF. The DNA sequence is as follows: TGTGCCAGCAGCTTGACGCGGGGAGACTACAATGAGCAGTTCTTC.